These 24 T cell receptor beta chains were all obtained from the same sample, sequenced in a study of cytomegalovirus exposure and HLA in healthy donors. The PCR used 60 Vbeta and 13 Jbeta primers. Clones were read by immunoSEQ multiplex PCR, and TCRdb kept only the in-frame ones, dropping some. The profile covers about 85,000 clones, with about 80% appearing a single time and more than 20% taken by the ten largest. The sample consisted of PBMCs. The receptors derive from a woman aged 45-65 years in good health and CMV-seropositive.

The chain has TRBV2 and TRBJ2-3, with TRBD2 matching 8 bases. This CDR3 spans 13 amino acids. Looked up from germline, CDR1 is SNHLY and CDR2 is FYNNEI. Trimming cost V 6 bases and J 5 bases; bases outside gene matches: 4. CDR3 coding DNA: TGTGCCAGCAGCGGGAGGGCGGTAGATACGCAGTATTTT. Its translation: CASSGRAVDTQYF.

The chain is built from TRBV7-6 and TRBJ2-2; 8 bases are shared with TRBD1. Germline V gene sequence: CDR1 SGHVS, CDR2 FNYEAQ. V was pared by 4 bases and J by 2 bases, with 9 bases of the junction left unmatched. The CDR3 loop spans 17 amino acids. This CDR3 reads CASSSYRGVANTGELFF. The CDR3 coding sequence is TGTGCCAGCAGCTCTTACAGGGGGGTAGCCAACACCGGGGAGCTGTTTTTT.

The chain links TRBV11-1 to TRBJ2-3, with 7 bases that match TRBD2. With V trimmed by 6 bases and J by 6 bases, 9 bases remained unmatched. The CDR3 has 14 amino acids. CDR1 and CDR2 (germline): SGHAT, FQDESV (reference sequence). The CDR3, as DNA: TGTGCCAGCAGAACCGGGGGGAGATTCGATACGCAGTATTTT. It codes for CASRTGGRFDTQYF.

The chain uses TRBV19 and TRBJ2-2, with D uncertain. This CDR3 comprises 12 residues. V was cut by 4 bases and J by 7 bases, with 7 bases left in between. Germline assignment: CDR1 LNHDA and CDR2 SQIVND (reference sequence). CDR3 in DNA: TGTGCCAGTAGTACGAGAGGCGGGGAGCTGTTTTTT. Translation gives CASSTRGGELFF.

This clone has just one count. This chain joins TRBV7-9 and TRBJ1-5; 8 bases agree with TRBD1. This CDR3 spans 15 amino acids. Germline assignment: CDR1 SEHNR and CDR2 FQNEAQ (reference sequence). V was clipped by 5 bases and J by 4 bases; unmatched bases: 7. In DNA, the CDR3 is TGTGCCAGCAGCGGACCGGGACAGGTTAATCAGCCCCAGCATTTT. The encoded protein is CASSGPGQVNQPQHF.

V gene TRBV27 combines with J gene TRBJ2-3; the D gene is possibly TRBD2 (6 bases). This CDR3 has 17 residues. CDR1 is MNHEY and CDR2 is SMNVEV in the germline V gene (reference sequence). Trimming left V 6 bases short and J 0 bases short, with 19 bases between. This CDR3 reads CASSRLLAASSTDTQYF. Here the CDR3 DNA reads TGTGCCAGCAGCCGACTACTAGCAGCCTCTAGCACAGATACGCAGTATTTT.

The genes are TRBV18 and TRBJ2-3; D is possibly TRBD2 (6 bases). Trimming cost V 6 bases and J 0 bases, with 10 bases left between them. This CDR3 is built from 14 residues. Germline V CDR1 and CDR2: KGHSH, LQKENI. Here the CDR3 DNA reads TGTGCCAGCTCGCGGGGAGTGAGCACAGATACGCAGTATTTT. This encodes CASSRGVSTDTQYF. The full variable domain, completed using reference TRBV18 and TRBJ2-3, is NAGVMQNPRHLVRRRGQEARLRCSPMKGHSHVYWYRQLPEEGLKFMVYLQKENIIDESGMPKERFSAEFPKEGPSILRIQQVVRGDSAAYFCASSRGVSTDTQYFGPGTRLTVL.

The CDR3 DNA is TGTGCCAGCAGATCCTCCGGGACCTACGAGCAGTACTTC. Its translation is CASRSSGTYEQYF. J is TRBJ2-7 and V is TRBV6-5; perhaps TRBD2 as D (5 bases). This CDR3 is built from 13 residues. Germline CDR1 and CDR2: MNHEY and SVGAGI. V was cut by 6 bases and J by 2 bases, with 11 bases left in between.

The chain couples TRBV7-2 to TRBJ1-1, with no clear D. With 1 base removed from V and 6 bases from J, the gap between germline ends came to 12 bases. This CDR3 is 14 amino acids long. Germline assignment: CDR1 SGHTA and CDR2 FQGNSA. Here the CDR3 reads CASSLGHQAAEAFF. The CDR3 coding sequence is TGTGCCAGCAGCTTAGGTCATCAAGCCGCTGAAGCTTTCTTT.

In its sample, this clone was seen once. This chain joins TRBV5-1 and TRBJ1-1, with D perhaps TRBD1 (5 bases). In germline, CDR1 is SGHRS, CDR2 YFSETQ. V shed 4 bases and J shed 6 bases, with 10 bases lying between them. There are 12 residues in the CDR3. The CDR3 loop is CASSNGGAEAFF. Written as DNA, the CDR3 is TGCGCCAGCAGCAATGGGGGGGCTGAAGCTTTCTTT.

The J gene is TRBJ2-1, the V gene TRBV9, with 11 bases identical to TRBD1. V was pared by 4 bases and J by 7 bases, with 7 bases of the junction left unmatched. Germline-derived CDR1 and CDR2 are SGDLS and YYNGEE. The CDR3 totals 15 residues. CDR3 residues: CASSIRTGGGNEQFF. In nucleotides, the CDR3 is TGTGCCAGCAGCATCCGGACAGGGGGCGGTAATGAGCAGTTCTTC.

The V gene is TRBV30, the J gene TRBJ1-2; possible D gene TRBD1, 6 bases. Germline V CDR1 and CDR2: GTSNPN, SVGIG (reference sequence). V was clipped by 5 bases and J by 8 bases, with 12 bases between them. This CDR3 comprises 11 residues. CDR3: CAWGQFAGYTF. In nucleotides, the CDR3 is TGTGCCTGGGGACAGTTCGCAGGCTACACCTTC.

CDR3 sequence: CASSLAEAGQETQYF. In nucleotides, the CDR3 is TGTGCCAGCAGCTTGGCCGAGGCAGGGCAAGAGACCCAGTACTTC. V and J are TRBV5-4 and TRBJ2-5; TRBD1 is a possible D gene (5 bases). Germline assignment: CDR1 SGHNT and CDR2 YYREEE (reference sequence). V lost 0 bases and J lost 2, with 11 bases in between. The CDR3 runs 15 residues. Full variable domain (rest looked up from reference TRBV5-4 and TRBJ2-5): ETGVTQSPTHLIKTRGQQVTLRCSSQSGHNTVSWYQQALGQGPQFIFQYYREEENGRGNFPPRFSGLQFPNYSSELNVNALELDDSALYLCASSLAEAGQETQYFGPGTRLLVL.

The J gene is TRBJ1-1, the V gene TRBV6-4; TRBD1 matches at 7 bases. Unmatched junction bases numbered 8, after V lost 6 bases and J lost 4 bases. CDR3 length: 14 amino acids. Germline V CDR1 and CDR2: MRHNA, SNTAGT. The CDR3 reads CASRATGRSTEAFF. The CDR3 nucleotides read TGTGCCAGCAGAGCGACAGGGCGATCCACTGAAGCTTTCTTT.

V gene TRBV7-8 combines with J gene TRBJ1-4; D may be TRBD1 (5 bases). Trimming shortened V by 1 base and J by 4 bases, and 13 bases separated the two germline ends. This CDR3 has 16 residues. Germline loops: CDR1 SGHVS, CDR2 FQNEAQ. As DNA, the CDR3 is TGTGCCAGCAGCTTAGAGGGAGGGGCTTTTAATGAAAAACTGTTTTTT. Its protein product is CASSLEGGAFNEKLFF.

The chain carries TRBV29-1 and TRBJ1-2, with a weak D call TRBD1 (5 bases). V lost 3 bases and J lost 5, with 19 bases in between. CDR1 is SQVTM and CDR2 is ANQGSEA in the germline V gene. The CDR3 covers 15 residues. CDR3 amino acids: CSVDPQTDVPYGYTF. CDR3 in DNA: TGCAGCGTTGATCCCCAGACAGACGTACCATATGGCTACACCTTC. Full variable domain (remainder filled in from reference TRBV29-1 and TRBJ1-2): SAVISQKPSRDICQRGTSLTIQCQVDSQVTMMFWYRQQPGQSLTLIATANQGSEATYESGFVIDKFPISRPNLTFSTLTVSNMSPEDSSIYLCSVDPQTDVPYGYTFGSGTRLTVV.

V and J are TRBV4-1 and TRBJ2-3; perhaps TRBD2 as D (6 bases). V shed 4 bases and J shed 1 base, with 15 bases lying between them. Germline CDR1 is MGHRA and CDR2 is YSYEKL. The CDR3 is 16 amino acids. For the CDR3, the DNA is TGCGCCAGCAGCCCCCATCCGGGAGAGCGCACAGATACGCAGTATTTT. It codes for CASSPHPGERTDTQYF.

This clone occurred a few times. The chain joins TRBV5-1 to TRBJ2-2; 8 nucleotides align to TRBD1. Germline-derived CDR1 and CDR2 are SGHRS and YFSETQ. The CDR3 is made up of 14 amino acids. The V and J ends lost 4 bases and 6 bases, in that order; junction bases with no gene match: 5. In DNA, the CDR3 is TGCGCCAGCAGCCCCTTGGACAGGGCCGGGGAGCTGTTTTTT. Its protein product is CASSPLDRAGELFF.

The chain employs TRBV2 and TRBJ2-1; 7 nucleotides align to TRBD2. Germline assignment: CDR1 SNHLY and CDR2 FYNNEI. V shed 4 bases and J 7 bases; nucleotides not matched to a gene: 7. The CDR3 has 14 residues. The CDR3: CASSGVEAGNEQFF. CDR3 in DNA: TGTGCCAGCAGTGGGGTCGAAGCGGGGAATGAGCAGTTCTTC.

V is TRBV10-3 and J is TRBJ2-2; TRBD1 matches 7 bases. Germline CDR1 and CDR2: ENHRY and SYGVKD. Germline trimming cut 10 bases from V and 2 bases from J; bases unmatched to any gene: 10. This CDR3 is 15 amino acids long. Written as DNA, the CDR3 is TGTGCCACCCTTAGACAGGGAGTTAACACCGGGGAGCTGTTTTTT. Its translation: CATLRQGVNTGELFF.

The chain uses TRBV5-4 and TRBJ2-3; no clear D. V lost 3 bases and J lost 4, with 12 bases in between. The CDR3 is 14 amino acids. Per germline, CDR1 SGHNT and CDR2 YYREEE (reference sequence). CDR3 loop: CASSSPLSPDTQYF. CDR3 sequence (DNA): TGTGCCAGCAGCTCCCCCTTGTCCCCAGATACGCAGTATTTT.

The V gene is TRBV18, the J gene TRBJ1-4, with D possibly being TRBD1 (5 bases). The CDR3 is made up of 14 amino acids. The V and J ends lost 3 bases and 8 bases respectively, with 13 bases between them. Germline assignment: CDR1 KGHSH and CDR2 LQKENI. This chain's CDR3 is CASSPPGTPEKLFF. The CDR3 DNA is TGTGCCAGCTCACCCCCCGGGACTCCGGAAAAACTGTTTTTT.

This chain links TRBV10-2 with TRBJ1-5; no clear D gene. The ends were cut back, 8 bases at V and 1 base at J, with 9 bases in the middle. This CDR3 has 13 amino acids. From germline, CDR1 is WSHSY and CDR2 SAAADI. The chain's CDR3 is CASAPGSNQPQHF. CDR3 nucleotides: TGCGCCAGCGCCCCGGGGAGCAATCAGCCCCAGCATTTT.

The V gene is TRBV5-5, the J gene TRBJ1-1, with TRBD1 matching over 7 bases. CDR1 is SGHKS, CDR2 YYEKEE, per germline (reference sequence). V was pared by 3 bases and J by 4 bases, with 3 bases of the junction left unmatched. CDR3 length: 13 residues. The CDR3 loop reads CASSYQGVTEAFF. The CDR3 DNA sequence: TGTGCCAGCAGCTACCAGGGGGTCACTGAAGCTTTCTTT.